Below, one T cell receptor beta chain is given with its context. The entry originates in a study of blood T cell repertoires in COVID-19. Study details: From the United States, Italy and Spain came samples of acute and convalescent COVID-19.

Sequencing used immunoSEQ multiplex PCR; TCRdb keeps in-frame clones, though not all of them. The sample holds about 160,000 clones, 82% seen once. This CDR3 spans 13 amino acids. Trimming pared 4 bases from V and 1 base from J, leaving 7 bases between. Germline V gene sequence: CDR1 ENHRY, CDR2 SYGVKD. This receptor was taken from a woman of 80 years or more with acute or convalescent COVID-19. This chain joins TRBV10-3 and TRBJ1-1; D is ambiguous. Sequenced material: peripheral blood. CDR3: CAISVEGNTEAFF. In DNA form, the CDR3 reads TGTGCCATCAGTGTGGAGGGGAACACTGAAGCTTTCTTT.